This T cell receptor beta chain stems from a study of T cells of healthy individuals. CDR1 is SGHRS and CDR2 is YFSETQ in the germline V gene. The CDR3 runs to 16 residues. The J segment lost 1 base and the V segment lost 5 bases, leaving 7 bases of the junction unmatched. TCRdb fed the 5' RACE reads into MiXCR, producing one record per CDR3 protein. The table lists around 98,000 distinct CDR3 sequences, roughly a sixth of them singletons, with about 6.2% in the top ten. This clonotype was counted only a few times. The chain recombines TRBV5-1 with TRBJ2-5; 11 bases align to TRBD2. The TCR comes from a human donor in good health. Here the CDR3 reads CASRSLTSGGQETQYF. CDR3 sequence (DNA): TGCGCCAGCAGATCCCTTACTAGCGGGGGCCAAGAGACCCAGTACTTC.